The 32 T cell receptor beta chains listed next were all sequenced from one sample in a study of human T cells and chemical hapten exposure. TCRdb reprocessed the RACE reads via MiXCR and lists one record per CDR3 protein. Of 75,000 to 100,000 distinct CDR3 sequences listed, 12% are singletons. Time point meaning: patch test 1, 2 weeks after DPC sensitization. As for treatment: therapeutic diphenylcyclopropenone sensitization with weekly scalp DPC. Sequences were derived from whole blood, sampled in connection with sensitization to the hapten diphenylcyclopropenone (DPC). The receptor set was obtained from an older woman with alopecia areata. Some clones in this sample may be carry-over from other donors' samples.

This clonotype was recorded at least ten times. The rearrangement joins TRBV28 to TRBJ2-3; D may be TRBD2 (6 bases). The CDR3 is 17 amino acids. With 6 bases removed from V and 2 bases from J, the gap between germline ends came to 21 bases. Germline CDR1 reads MDHEN; CDR2 reads SYDVKM. CDR3: CASSYPPYGGATDTQYF. CDR3 DNA sequence: TGTGCCAGCAGCTATCCTCCATACGGAGGGGCCACAGATACGCAGTATTTT.

The chain combines TRBV7-9 with TRBJ2-1, with a possible D match to TRBD2 (5 bases). In germline, CDR1 is SEHNR, CDR2 FQNEAQ (reference sequence). Trimming removed 4 bases at V and 12 bases at J, with 10 bases between. CDR3 length: 11 residues. CDR3 in DNA: TGTGCCAGCAGCTATGGACTTGGGCAGTTCTTC. The encoded protein is CASSYGLGQFF.

This clonotype was seen ten or more times. This sequence joins TRBV4-1 and TRBJ1-2; D possibly corresponds to TRBD1 (5 bases). CDR1 and CDR2 (germline): MGHRA, YSYEKL. The length of the CDR3 is 14 residues. V dropped 0 bases and J dropped 4 bases, with 9 bases sitting between them. This CDR3 is CASSQEQGSYGYTF. The DNA of the CDR3 is TGCGCCAGCAGCCAAGAGCAGGGTTCCTATGGCTACACCTTC.

The V and J genes are TRBV7-3 and TRBJ2-2; D is uncertain. V was pared by 5 bases and J by 10 bases, with 11 bases between. Germline loops: CDR1 SGHTA, CDR2 FQGTGA. The CDR3 covers 12 residues. The CDR3 bases are TGTGCCAGCAGCCCCGGATGGTCGGAGCTGTTTTTT. It translates to CASSPGWSELFF. Complete variable domain (other parts from reference TRBV7-3 and TRBJ2-2): GAGVSQTPSNKVTEKGKYVELRCDPISGHTALYWYRQSLGQGPEFLIYFQGTGAADDSGLPNDRFFAVRPEGSVSTLKIQRTERGDSAVYLCASSPGWSELFFGEGSRLTVL.

This clonotype was seen only a few times. This sequence joins TRBV9 and TRBJ1-1, with D unclear. The germline V and J ends were trimmed by 4 bases and 3 bases, with 4 bases remaining between them. Germline loops: CDR1 SGDLS, CDR2 YYNGEE. This CDR3 comprises 11 residues. The CDR3 nucleotides read TGTGCCAGCAGCCCCGACACTGAAGCTTTCTTT. Protein product: CASSPDTEAFF.

The gene calls are TRBV25-1 and TRBJ2-2; D could derive from TRBD1 or TRBD2 (5 bases each). The V end lost 6 bases, the J end lost 6 bases, and 14 bases lay between the germline ends. CDR3 size: 14 residues. In germline, CDR1 is MGHDK, CDR2 SYGVNS. DNA for the CDR3: TGTGCCAGCAGGGGGGACGGCGAGGCCGGGGAGCTGTTTTTT. Residues: CASRGDGEAGELFF.

This clonotype was recorded a few times. V and J are TRBV12-3 or TRBV12-4 and TRBJ1-5, with D possibly TRBD1 on 6 matching bases. The CDR3 runs to 14 residues. The V gene lost 4 bases and the J gene lost 2 bases, with 9 bases spanning the gap. Here the CDR3 DNA reads TGTGCCAGCAGTTGGGACACCGGCAATCAGCCCCAGCATTTT. Translation: CASSWDTGNQPQHF.

The chain recombines TRBV11-2 with TRBJ2-1; TRBD2 agrees at 11 bases. This CDR3 contains 18 residues. V dropped 4 bases and J dropped 4; count of bases not matched to a gene: 12. CDR1 is SGHAT and CDR2 is FQNNGV in the germline V gene. The chain's CDR3 is CASSSSGLAGGPYNEQFF. The CDR3 coding sequence is TGTGCCAGCAGCTCCAGCGGGCTAGCGGGGGGCCCGTACAATGAGCAGTTCTTC.

This clonotype was counted at least ten times. The V call is TRBV24-1, the J call TRBJ2-1; D gene unclear. Germline loops: CDR1 KGHDR, CDR2 SFDVKD. Trimming shortened V by 1 base and J by 6 bases, and 3 bases separated the two germline ends. This CDR3 contains 12 residues. CDR3: CATSDFSNEQFF. In DNA form, the CDR3 reads TGTGCCACCAGTGATTTCTCCAATGAGCAGTTCTTC.

Notes on this clonotype: This may be a read error: a much more frequent sequence differs by one nucleotide. J is TRBJ1-1 and V is TRBV5-1; possibly TRBD1 for D (5 bases). The V gene's germline CDR1 is SGHRS and CDR2 YFSETQ. V was trimmed by 4 bases and J by 3 bases, leaving 16 bases between them. This CDR3 is built from 15 residues. This CDR3 is CASSPRPDKDTEAFF. CDR3 coding DNA: TGCGCCAGCAGCCCAAGGCCGGACAAGGACACTGAAGCTTTCTTT.

This clonotype occurred once. One end of the junction varies from germline; a read error may be responsible. This chain links TRBV5-5 with TRBJ2-1; D may be TRBD2 (7 bases). The germline gives CDR1 SGHKS, CDR2 YYEKEE (reference sequence). The length of the CDR3 is 15 residues. The CDR3 DNA reads TGTGCCAGCAGCTTGACCGCGGGGGCAAAGAATGAGCGGTTCTTC. Translating gives CASSLTAGAKNERFF. Supplemented by reference TRBV5-5 and TRBJ2-1, the full variable domain reads DAGVTQSPTHLIKTRGQQVTLRCSPISGHKSVSWYQQVLGQGPQFIFQYYEKEERGRGNFPDRFSARQFPNYSSELNVNALLLGDSALYLCASSLTAGAKNERFFGPGTRLTVL.

In DNA form, the CDR3 reads TGCGCCAGCAGCCCCCCCGATGATACGCAGTATTTT. Its protein is CASSPPDDTQYF. The chain uses TRBV5-1 and TRBJ2-3, with no clear D. CDR1 SGHRS and CDR2 YFSETQ come from the germline V gene. V lost 4 bases to trimming and J lost 6 bases, with 9 bases between them. The CDR3 has 12 residues.

V gene TRBV2 combines with J gene TRBJ2-7; 9 bases are shared with TRBD1. The CDR3 contains 11 residues. Losses at the gene ends were 7 bases for V and 7 bases for J; bases not matched to a gene: 2. Germline assignment: CDR1 SNHLY and CDR2 FYNNEI. The CDR3 nucleotides read TGTGCCAGCATGACAGGGGGAGAGCAGTACTTC. It yields the protein CASMTGGEQYF.

A few counts support this clonotype. This chain links TRBV5-1 with TRBJ1-1; possibly TRBD1 for D (6 bases). Between the trimmed V and J ends, which lost 4 bases and 7 bases, there was a span of 20 bases. Germline loops: CDR1 SGHRS, CDR2 YFSETQ. This CDR3 has 15 amino acids. Written as DNA, the CDR3 is TGCGCCAGCAGCCAGGGGTTGGTTACAGGAGGTGAAGCTTTCTTT. It is translated as CASSQGLVTGGEAFF.

In this sample, this clonotype turned up a few times. The chain has TRBV15 and TRBJ1-5; 7 nucleotides match TRBD1. The CDR3 consists of 14 residues. Trimming removed 7 bases from V and 7 bases from J; junction bases left unmatched: 10. CDR1 LNHNV and CDR2 YYDKDF come from the germline V gene (reference sequence). CDR3 nucleotides: TGTGCCACCAACCCGACAGGGTATGGCCAGCCCCAGCATTTT. Encoded protein: CATNPTGYGQPQHF.

Many counts were recorded for this clonotype. V usage is TRBV29-1 and J usage is TRBJ2-5; 9 nucleotides line up with TRBD1. After removal of 7 bases from V and 2 bases from J, the junction contained 2 bases not matched to a gene. CDR1 is SQVTM, CDR2 ANQGSEA, per germline. The CDR3 length is 12 residues. CDR3: CSAGQGQETQYF. CDR3 in DNA: TGCAGCGCGGGACAGGGACAAGAGACCCAGTACTTC.

This clonotype was recorded at least ten times. The V gene is TRBV12-3 or TRBV12-4, the J gene TRBJ1-5; D is unclear. The ends were cut back, 0 bases at V and 7 bases at J, with 13 bases in the middle. There are 15 residues in the CDR3. The CDR3 nucleotides are TGTGCCAGCAGTTTAGCGCGGGCTAACGGACAGCCCCAGCATTTT. Translating gives CASSLARANGQPQHF.

The chain joins TRBV5-4 to TRBJ1-4; no clear D gene. Germline V CDR1 and CDR2: SGHNT, YYREEE (reference sequence). The CDR3 is made up of 15 amino acids. Trimming removed 6 bases from V and 4 bases from J, with 16 bases in between. The CDR3 here is CASTDGGSFNEKLFF. Written as DNA, the CDR3 is TGTGCCAGCACCGACGGCGGCAGCTTTAATGAAAAACTGTTTTTT.

This clonotype came up a few times. The rearrangement joins TRBV20-1 to TRBJ1-5; D ambiguous. V was pared by 1 base and J by 2 bases, with 6 bases between. CDR3 size: 13 residues. Germline CDR1 reads DFQATT; CDR2 reads SNEGSKA (reference sequence). DNA for the CDR3: TGCAGTGCTAGAGGATCGGGCAATCAGCCCCAGCATTTT. Amino acid sequence: CSARGSGNQPQHF.

The table lists this clonotype with a few counts. The chain carries TRBV29-1 and TRBJ1-1; TRBD1 might be the D (5 bases). In germline, CDR1 is SQVTM, CDR2 ANQGSEA. V was cut by 3 bases and J by 2 bases, with 10 bases left in between. The CDR3 covers 13 residues. The CDR3 DNA reads as TGCAGCGTTGATCAGGGTCACAACACTGAAGCTTTCTTT. It specifies CSVDQGHNTEAFF. Looking up the rest from reference TRBV29-1 and TRBJ1-1 gives the full variable domain: SAVISQKPSRDICQRGTSLTIQCQVDSQVTMMFWYRQQPGQSLTLIATANQGSEATYESGFVIDKFPISRPNLTFSTLTVSNMSPEDSSIYLCSVDQGHNTEAFFGQGTRLTVV.

This sequence joins TRBV5-4 and TRBJ2-4, with D possibly matching TRBD2 (6 bases). This CDR3 is built from 13 residues. The germline V gene has CDR1 SGHNT and CDR2 YYREEE (reference sequence). The germline V and J ends were trimmed by 0 bases and 8 bases, with 9 bases remaining between them. CDR3 bases: TGTGCCAGCAGCTTGGCTAGCGCGGACATTCAGTACTTC. Its protein is CASSLASADIQYF.

This clonotype was counted at least ten times. The chain is built from TRBV5-1 and TRBJ2-2; D not resolved. With 0 bases removed from V and 0 bases from J, the gap between germline ends came to 6 bases. In germline, CDR1 is SGHRS, CDR2 YFSETQ. The CDR3 runs 15 residues. The CDR3 region has the DNA TGCGCCAGCAGCTTGGATATATCGAACACCGGGGAGCTGTTTTTT. Translating gives CASSLDISNTGELFF.

The chain carries TRBV20-1 and TRBJ2-5; D is possibly TRBD1 (6 bases). This CDR3 comprises 12 residues. V was trimmed by 3 bases and J by 1 base, leaving 6 bases between them. Germline V gene data show CDR1 as DFQATT and CDR2 as SNEGSKA (reference sequence). CDR3 nucleotides: TGCAGTGCTAGGGACAGCCAAGAGACCCAGTACTTC. Translation gives CSARDSQETQYF.

This clonotype was seen only a few times. The J gene is TRBJ1-2, the V gene TRBV20-1; maybe TRBD1 (5 bases). Germline-derived CDR1 and CDR2 are DFQATT and SNEGSKA (reference sequence). The CDR3 length is 14 residues. V dropped 4 bases and J dropped 8 bases, with 20 bases sitting between them. CDR3 region: CSATPPRGVRGYTF. CDR3 coding DNA: TGCAGTGCTACCCCCCCCCGGGGGGTTAGGGGCTACACCTTC.

This chain connects TRBV5-1 to TRBJ2-5, with D unclear. The CDR3 contains 14 residues. Trimming pared 0 bases from V and 5 bases from J, leaving 11 bases between. Germline V lookup: CDR1 SGHRS, CDR2 YFSETQ. CDR3 loop: CASSLVPPPETQYF. The CDR3, as DNA: TGCGCCAGCAGCTTGGTCCCACCCCCGGAGACCCAGTACTTC.

This clonotype was picked up a small number of times. This chain connects TRBV7-2 to TRBJ2-7, with D perhaps matching TRBD2 (5 bases). CDR1 is SGHTA, CDR2 FQGNSA, per germline. The CDR3 has 15 residues. V was shortened by 4 bases and J by 0 bases, with 13 bases between the two germline ends. In DNA form, the CDR3 reads TGTGCCAGCAGCTCGTACCTTGGGAGCTCCTACGAGCAGTACTTC. Amino acids: CASSSYLGSSYEQYF.

This clonotype was seen ten or more times. V and J are TRBV18 and TRBJ1-1; D is ambiguous. V lost 5 bases to trimming and J lost 4 bases, with 17 bases between them. This CDR3 contains 15 residues. CDR1 is KGHSH, CDR2 LQKENI, per germline. The chain's CDR3 is CASSENDKQATEAFF. DNA for the CDR3: TGTGCCAGCTCAGAGAACGACAAGCAGGCCACTGAAGCTTTCTTT. The full variable domain, rest sourced from reference TRBV18 and TRBJ1-1, is NAGVMQNPRHLVRRRGQEARLRCSPMKGHSHVYWYRQLPEEGLKFMVYLQKENIIDESGMPKERFSAEFPKEGPSILRIQQVVRGDSAAYFCASSENDKQATEAFFGQGTRLTVV.

The V gene is TRBV2, the J gene TRBJ1-1, with 10 bases that match TRBD1. The CDR3 consists of 14 residues. V shed 3 bases and J 6 bases; nucleotides not matched to a gene: 4. Germline-derived CDR1 and CDR2 are SNHLY and FYNNEI. The CDR3 spells CASSEHGTGAEAFF. The CDR3 bases are TGTGCCAGCAGTGAGCATGGGACAGGGGCTGAAGCTTTCTTT.

This clonotype appeared many times. The CDR3 sequence: CASSPRAAGTEAFF. CDR3 DNA: TGTGCCAGCAGCCCCAGGGCCGCGGGCACTGAAGCTTTCTTT. The chain carries TRBV7-9 and TRBJ1-1; possibly TRBD1 for D (5 bases). Trimming stripped 5 bases from V and 4 bases from J, with 14 bases between. This CDR3 has 14 amino acids. The germline V gene encodes CDR1 SEHNR and CDR2 FQNEAQ (reference sequence).

This clonotype was counted many times. The chain is built from TRBV3-1 and TRBJ1-2, with unresolved D. V gave up 1 base and J gave up 8 bases, with 8 bases separating them. There are 12 residues in the CDR3. Germline CDR1 and CDR2: LGHDT and YNNKEL (reference sequence). CDR3 loop: CASSQARVGYTF. The CDR3 DNA reads TGTGCCAGCAGCCAAGCACGGGTCGGCTACACCTTC.

This clonotype was seen a single time. The chain is built from TRBV4-3 and TRBJ1-5, with a weak D call TRBD1 (5 bases). CDR3 length: 15 amino acids. V lost 6 bases, J lost 0 bases, and 12 bases lay in between. CDR1 is LGHNA, CDR2 YSLEER, per germline. The CDR3 DNA sequence: TGCGCCAGCAGAATGACAGTGAATAGCAATCAGCCCCAGCATTTT. Its translation is CASRMTVNSNQPQHF.

This clonotype was recorded at least ten times. The gene calls are TRBV18 and TRBJ1-3; unclear D gene. The CDR3 is 15 amino acids. Germline lookup yields CDR1 KGHSH and CDR2 LQKENI. V lost 2 bases and J 5 bases, leaving 13 bases between the germline ends. CDR3 DNA: TGTGCCAGCTCACCAGCCGTGGACGGGAGAAACACCATATATTTT. This codes for CASSPAVDGRNTIYF. Looking up the rest from reference TRBV18 and TRBJ1-3 gives the full variable domain: NAGVMQNPRHLVRRRGQEARLRCSPMKGHSHVYWYRQLPEEGLKFMVYLQKENIIDESGMPKERFSAEFPKEGPSILRIQQVVRGDSAAYFCASSPAVDGRNTIYFGEGSWLTVV.